This is a list of T cell receptor beta chains from one sample in a study of breast tumors, draining lymph nodes, adjacent tissues. MiXCR was run by TCRdb on the multiplex PCR reads, yielding one entry per CDR3 protein. Seen here are around 19,000 distinct CDR3 sequences, under 35% observed once, and the top ten hold roughly 11%. Sequenced: breast tumor tissue. Source of these receptors: a female donor with breast cancer. Some clones in this sample may be carry-over from other donors' samples. The CDR3 runs from the conserved cysteine through the conserved F or W. The D gene is left open where the match is weak. A clone size is listed for some rows: how often the clone was seen (once, few, many), or a class if it is expanded.

j_call: TRBJ2-2
v_call: TRBV18
clone_size: many
d_call: .
cdr3_nt: TGTGCCAGCTCACCAGGGTACGGCACCGGGGAGCTGTTTTTT
cdr3_aa: CASSPGYGTGELFF

j_call: TRBJ2-7
v_call: TRBV4-2
clone_size: many
d_call: TRBD2
cdr3_nt: TGTGCCAGCAGCCAAGATGGGGGGACTAGCGACTACGAGCAGTACTTC
cdr3_aa: CASSQDGGTSDYEQYF

j_call: TRBJ2-3
v_call: TRBV14
clone_size: many
d_call: .
cdr3_nt: TGTGCCAGCAGCCCCTTTTCTGGCGGAGGTAGCACAGATACGCAGTATTTT
cdr3_aa: CASSPFSGGGSTDTQYF

j_call: TRBJ2-2
v_call: TRBV7-2
clone_size: many
d_call: .
cdr3_nt: TGTGCCAGCGTCATAACCCCCGGGGACACCGGGGAGCTGTTTTTT
cdr3_aa: CASVITPGDTGELFF

j_call: TRBJ2-5
v_call: TRBV20-1
clone_size: many
d_call: TRBD2
cdr3_nt: TGCAGTGCTAGACCCCCCGGGAGGTTAGGAGAGACCCAGTACTTC
cdr3_aa: CSARPPGRLGETQYF

j_call: TRBJ2-1
v_call: TRBV5-5
clone_size: .
d_call: TRBD1
cdr3_nt: TGTGCCAGCAGCGTGGGACAGGGGGACTACAATGAGCAGTTCTTC
cdr3_aa: CASSVGQGDYNEQFF

j_call: TRBJ2-1
v_call: TRBV29-1
clone_size: .
d_call: TRBD1
cdr3_nt: TGCAGCGTTGTGGAGACAGGGGGCAATGAGCAGTTCTTC
cdr3_aa: CSVVETGGNEQFF

j_call: TRBJ2-7
v_call: TRBV11-3
clone_size: many
d_call: .
cdr3_nt: TGTGCCAGCGGCCTCGCTTGGTACGAGCAGTACTTC
cdr3_aa: CASGLAWYEQYF

j_call: TRBJ2-2
v_call: TRBV11-2
clone_size: .
d_call: .
cdr3_nt: TGTGCCAGCAGCCCTTGGGGGGGCAGGGAGCTGTTTTTT
cdr3_aa: CASSPWGGRELFF

j_call: TRBJ1-4
v_call: TRBV5-1
clone_size: many
d_call: .
cdr3_nt: TGCGCCAGCAGCTTTACAGGCAAAGAAAAACTGTTTTTT
cdr3_aa: CASSFTGKEKLFF

j_call: TRBJ2-1
v_call: TRBV19
clone_size: many
d_call: TRBD1
cdr3_nt: TGTGCCAGTAGTATGGGAGGGGACAGGGTTAATGAGCAGTTCTTC
cdr3_aa: CASSMGGDRVNEQFF

j_call: TRBJ2-1
v_call: TRBV11-2
clone_size: many
d_call: .
cdr3_nt: TGTGCCAGCAGCTCCACAGGGTTAGGAGGCAATGAGCAGTTCTTC
cdr3_aa: CASSSTGLGGNEQFF

j_call: TRBJ1-6
v_call: TRBV7-2
clone_size: many
d_call: .
cdr3_nt: TGTGCCAGCAGCTTATCAGCCAGCTCCTATAATTCACCCCTCCACTTT
cdr3_aa: CASSLSASSYNSPLHF

j_call: TRBJ2-7
v_call: TRBV6-2/TRBV6-3
clone_size: .
d_call: TRBD1
cdr3_nt: TGTGCCAGCGGTAATACAGGGGCCCACGAGCAGTACTTC
cdr3_aa: CASGNTGAHEQYF

j_call: TRBJ1-2
v_call: TRBV4-2
clone_size: many
d_call: .
cdr3_nt: TGTGCCAGCAGCCAAGCTGAAAAATATGGCTACACCTTC
cdr3_aa: CASSQAEKYGYTF

j_call: TRBJ2-5
v_call: TRBV7-6
clone_size: few
d_call: TRBD2
cdr3_nt: TGTGCCAGCAGCTTATTTTTCGGGGGGGAGACCCAGTACTTC
cdr3_aa: CASSLFFGGETQYF

j_call: TRBJ1-2
v_call: TRBV3-1
clone_size: medium-sized
d_call: TRBD1
cdr3_nt: TGTGCCAGCAGCCATCCCACAGGGGCGGGTGGCTACACCTTC
cdr3_aa: CASSHPTGAGGYTF

j_call: TRBJ2-7
v_call: TRBV11-2
clone_size: medium-sized
d_call: .
cdr3_nt: TGTGCCAGCAGACGGTTGGACGTCGAGCAGTACTTC
cdr3_aa: CASRRLDVEQYF

j_call: TRBJ2-1
v_call: TRBV10-1
clone_size: many
d_call: TRBD2
cdr3_nt: TGCGCCAGCAGGCTTAGCGGGAGGGCCGACAATGAGCAGTTCTTC
cdr3_aa: CASRLSGRADNEQFF

j_call: TRBJ2-6
v_call: TRBV3-1
clone_size: many
d_call: .
cdr3_nt: TGTGCCAGCAGCCCGAGGGTTCCTGGGGCCAACGTCCTGACTTTC
cdr3_aa: CASSPRVPGANVLTF

j_call: TRBJ2-7
v_call: TRBV3-1
clone_size: many
d_call: .
cdr3_nt: TGTGCCAGCAGCCAAGCCGGGGGCGAGCAGTACTTC
cdr3_aa: CASSQAGGEQYF

j_call: TRBJ1-2
v_call: TRBV11-1
clone_size: many
d_call: .
cdr3_nt: TGTGCCAGCAGCTTAGATGGCTATGGCTACACCTTC
cdr3_aa: CASSLDGYGYTF

j_call: TRBJ2-7
v_call: TRBV4-1
clone_size: medium-sized
d_call: .
cdr3_nt: TGCGCCAGCAGCCAAGATTCAGTGGGAGGCGAGCAGTACTTC
cdr3_aa: CASSQDSVGGEQYF

j_call: TRBJ1-1
v_call: TRBV5-4
clone_size: many
d_call: .
cdr3_nt: TGTGCCAGCAGCCATTGGGGTATTGACATGAACACTGAAGCTTTCTTT
cdr3_aa: CASSHWGIDMNTEAFF

j_call: TRBJ2-1
v_call: TRBV7-7
clone_size: many
d_call: .
cdr3_nt: TGTGCTAGCAGCCCGTCCGATTTAGCGGAGATCGATGAGCAGTTCTTC
cdr3_aa: CASSPSDLAEIDEQFF

j_call: TRBJ1-2
v_call: TRBV12-3/TRBV12-4
clone_size: many
d_call: .
cdr3_nt: TGTGCCAGCAGTTTAGTGGGATTTGGCTACACCTTC
cdr3_aa: CASSLVGFGYTF

j_call: TRBJ2-5
v_call: TRBV18
clone_size: many
d_call: .
cdr3_nt: TGTGCCAGCTCACCCTTTGGGGGCCAAGAGACCCAGTACTTC
cdr3_aa: CASSPFGGQETQYF

j_call: TRBJ2-7
v_call: TRBV7-8
clone_size: many
d_call: TRBD2
cdr3_nt: TGTGCCAGCAGCTTAGCCCAAAGCCTAGCGGGGGTGCACTCCTACGAGCAGTACTTC
cdr3_aa: CASSLAQSLAGVHSYEQYF

j_call: TRBJ1-2
v_call: TRBV7-2
clone_size: .
d_call: TRBD1
cdr3_nt: TGTGCCAGCAGCTTAGGGGGACAGGGGGTTTATGGCTACACCTTC
cdr3_aa: CASSLGGQGVYGYTF

j_call: TRBJ2-1
v_call: TRBV7-7
clone_size: medium-sized
d_call: .
cdr3_nt: TGTGCTAGCAGCGAGTCTGATGTGGGCGAGCTTGAGCAGTTCTTC
cdr3_aa: CASSESDVGELEQFF

j_call: TRBJ2-7
v_call: TRBV6-5
clone_size: .
d_call: TRBD1
cdr3_nt: TGTGCCAGCAGTTACGTGGGGACAGGGTGGTACGAGCAGTACTTC
cdr3_aa: CASSYVGTGWYEQYF

j_call: TRBJ2-1
v_call: TRBV2
clone_size: medium-sized
d_call: TRBD2
cdr3_nt: TGCGCAGCGAGCGGGGGGGCAGCTAGAAGCTCCTACAATGAGCAGTTCTTC
cdr3_aa: CAASGGAARSSYNEQFF

j_call: TRBJ2-3
v_call: TRBV6-1
clone_size: many
d_call: TRBD2
cdr3_nt: TGTGCCAGCAGTGAAACTAGCGGACGAGGTTCCATTTCGGCGTATTTT
cdr3_aa: CASSETSGRGSISAYF